The clone carrying this TCR beta chain occurred once. An end of the junction does not agree with germline; a read error may underlie this. This CDR3 contains 14 residues. Looked up from germline, CDR1 is SQVTM and CDR2 is ANQGSEA. This record belongs to a study of tumor and adjacent non-tumor tissue in lung cancer. At the level of the study: On average, productive TCRbeta reads reached roughly 3.9 million per sample.

The template was RNA from unsorted bulk tissue. Between August and November 2014, newly diagnosed, chemotherapy-naive lung cancer patients underwent thoracic surgery in China. TCRbeta libraries were built with three rounds of nested PCR, modified from ARM-PCR. TCRdb redid the calling of the multiplex PCR reads with MiXCR, one entry per CDR3 protein. The sample consists of 75,000 to 80,000 distinct CDR3 sequences, over 75% of them appearing once. The source of this sequence is a woman aged 50 to 60 with non-small cell lung cancer. Sequencing input: lung tumor tissue. The chain employs TRBV29-1 and TRBJ2-3, with 8 bases matching TRBD1. CDR3 nucleotide sequence: TGCAGCGCGAGGACAGGGCTTCTGATAGATACGCAATATTTT. Translating it yields CSARTGLLIDTQYF.